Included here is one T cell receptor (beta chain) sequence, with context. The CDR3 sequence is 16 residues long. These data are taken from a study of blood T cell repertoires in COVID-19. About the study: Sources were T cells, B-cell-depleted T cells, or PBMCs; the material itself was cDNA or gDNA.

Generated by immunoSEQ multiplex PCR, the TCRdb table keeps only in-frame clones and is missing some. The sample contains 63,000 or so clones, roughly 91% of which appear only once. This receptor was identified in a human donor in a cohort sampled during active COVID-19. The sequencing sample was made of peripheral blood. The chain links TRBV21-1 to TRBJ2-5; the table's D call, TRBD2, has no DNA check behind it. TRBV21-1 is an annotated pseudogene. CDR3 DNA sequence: TGTGCCAGCAGCAAACCCCCGGCCCCTACTAAAGAGACCCAGTACTTC. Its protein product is CASSKPPAPTKETQYF.